The next 12 T cell receptor beta chains were all read from a single sample in a study of cytomegalovirus exposure and HLA in healthy donors (dated by TCRdb to the late 2010s). The library was made by the immunoSEQ multiplex PCR assay. For the multiplex PCR, a mixture combining 60 forward primers for TCR Vbeta segments and 13 reverse primers for TCR Jbeta segments was used. Imported from immuneACCESS, the table was reduced by TCRdb to in-frame sequences with V and J called. These copies leave out some clones; in studies compared against another copy, an unresolved V gene accounts for under half, and the cause of the remainder is not known. This sample comprises about 200,000 clones, under 70% of them detected only once. The biggest ten clones account for less than 3% of the sample. The specimen sequenced was PBMCs. Receptors were obtained from a middle-aged man in good health and CMV-seropositive.

The chain links TRBV6-1 to TRBJ1-2; D is unclear. Germline assignment: CDR1 MNHNS and CDR2 SASEGT. Trimming left V 6 bases short and J 1 base short, with 9 bases between. CDR3 size: 13 residues. The chain's CDR3 is CASSGLGNYGYTF. In DNA, the CDR3 is TGTGCCAGCAGCGGACTGGGTAACTATGGCTACACCTTC.

The chain employs TRBV19 and TRBJ2-1; a weak D match, TRBD1 (5 bases). Germline V CDR1 and CDR2: LNHDA, SQIVND (reference sequence). This CDR3 contains 13 residues. Trimming pared 7 bases from V and 4 bases from J, leaving 11 bases between. CDR3 loop: CASKDKPYNEQFF. The CDR3 DNA follows: TGTGCCAGTAAGGACAAGCCTTACAATGAGCAGTTCTTC.

The chain couples TRBV25-1 to TRBJ2-7; the D gene is possibly TRBD1 (6 bases). The CDR3 covers 16 residues. The ends were cut back, 1 base at V and 3 bases at J, with 16 bases in the middle. Germline V gene lookup returns CDR1 MGHDK and CDR2 SYGVNS. The CDR3 DNA sequence: TGTGCCAGCAGTGAATTCTCCGGCAGGGGCCTCTACGAGCAGTACTTC. Residues: CASSEFSGRGLYEQYF.

V is TRBV2 and J is TRBJ2-7; TRBD1 agrees at 10 bases. The ends lost 6 bases at V and 4 bases at J; junction bases unmatched: 9. The CDR3 contains 15 residues. Germline lookup yields CDR1 SNHLY and CDR2 FYNNEI. CDR3 loop: CASSTMGTGAYEQYF. The CDR3 DNA is TGTGCCAGCAGCACCATGGGGACAGGGGCGTACGAGCAGTACTTC.

This clone has just a few counts. J is TRBJ1-2 and V is TRBV19; D is undetermined. Deletions cut 5 bases from V and 2 bases from J, with 15 bases between. The CDR3 is made up of 15 amino acids. Per the germline V gene, CDR1 is LNHDA and CDR2 is SQIVND (reference sequence). The CDR3 reads CASSSGIGLNYGYTF. The CDR3 coding sequence is TGTGCCAGTAGTTCCGGGATTGGATTGAACTATGGCTACACCTTC.

The J gene is TRBJ2-1, the V gene TRBV9; 7 bases match TRBD2. The junction had 11 bases not matched to a gene; V was cut back by 7 bases and J by 4 bases. Germline-derived CDR1 and CDR2 are SGDLS and YYNGEE. The CDR3 runs to 15 residues. CDR3 protein: CASARDGGTYNEQFF. DNA for the CDR3: TGTGCCAGCGCCCGCGACGGGGGGACGTACAATGAGCAGTTCTTC.

The chain has TRBV5-8 and TRBJ2-7, with D possibly matching TRBD2 (7 bases). V was trimmed by 4 bases and J by 3 bases, leaving 23 bases between them. Per germline, CDR1 SGHTS and CDR2 YDEGEE. CDR3 length equals 17 residues. The CDR3 sequence: CASSPDLGPGGHYEQYF. The CDR3 coding sequence is TGTGCCAGCAGCCCGGATTTGGGTCCGGGGGGACACTACGAGCAGTACTTC.

The chain employs TRBV4-1 and TRBJ2-5; 7 nucleotides match TRBD1. Gene TRBJ2-7 matches the end of the DNA better, so the J call may be wrong. The CDR3 sequence is 14 residues long. Germline loops: CDR1 MGHRA, CDR2 YSYEKL. CDR3 DNA: TGCGCCAGCACCCCCGGGACAGATCCCTACGAGCAGTACTTC. It encodes CASTPGTDPYEQYF.

Concerning this clone: At the DNA level, this CDR3 is encoded by other sequences in the same sample as well. The V and J genes are TRBV7-9 and TRBJ1-3; perhaps TRBD1 as D (6 bases). CDR1 is SEHNR, CDR2 FQNEAQ, per germline (reference sequence). The CDR3 runs 15 residues. V lost 3 bases and J 0 bases, leaving 9 bases between the germline ends. The CDR3 nucleotides read TGTGCCAGCAGCTTGAGGGGGAGCTCTGGAAACACCATATATTTT. Translation gives CASSLRGSSGNTIYF.

The chain recombines TRBV6-4 with TRBJ1-6; 9 positions agree with TRBD1. Germline CDR1 MRHNA, CDR2 SNTAGT. The CDR3 covers 14 residues. Trimming at V came to 7 bases and at J to 11 bases, leaving 9 bases not matched to a gene. The CDR3 sequence: CASKKGQGNTPLHF. In DNA, the CDR3 is TGTGCCAGCAAAAAGGGACAGGGAAATACACCCCTCCACTTT.

This chain joins TRBV2 and TRBJ2-1; D not certain. Germline assignment: CDR1 SNHLY and CDR2 FYNNEI. The CDR3 runs 14 residues. Trimming shortened V by 1 base and J by 6 bases, and 10 bases separated the two germline ends. This CDR3 is CASSEGLTINEQFF. The CDR3 DNA sequence: TGTGCCAGCAGTGAAGGGCTCACAATCAATGAGCAGTTCTTC.

The J gene is TRBJ1-1, the V gene TRBV6-5; TRBD1 might be the D (6 bases). The CDR3 covers 14 residues. Trimming stripped 7 bases from V and 7 bases from J, with 19 bases between. CDR1 is MNHEY, CDR2 SVGAGI, per germline. CDR3 sequence reads: CASTPGGGHREAFF. For the CDR3, the DNA is TGTGCCAGCACCCCCGGGGGGGGACACCGTGAAGCTTTCTTT.